This T cell receptor beta chain was profiled in a study of T-cell reconstitution after alpha-beta-depleted transplantation in children. Researchers prepared the TCRbeta library using unique molecular identifiers, the study reports. TCRdb re-called the PCR reads through MiXCR, storing one row per CDR3 protein. Of approximately 590,000 distinct CDR3 sequences listed, roughly a tenth are singletons. This clonotype showed up many times. This receptor was obtained from a human donor who donated a stem cell graft to a child with acute myeloid leukemia. The specimen was PBMCs from the stem cell graft donor, collected from the stem cell graft.

CDR3 region: CASRVLAGDNEQFF. CDR3 coding DNA: TGTGCCAGCAGGGTTCTAGCGGGAGACAATGAGCAGTTCTTC. The genes are TRBV28 and TRBJ2-1; 10 bases fit TRBD2. The CDR3 length is 14 residues. The germline gives CDR1 MDHEN, CDR2 SYDVKM. Unmatched junction bases numbered 4, after V lost 6 bases and J lost 5 bases.